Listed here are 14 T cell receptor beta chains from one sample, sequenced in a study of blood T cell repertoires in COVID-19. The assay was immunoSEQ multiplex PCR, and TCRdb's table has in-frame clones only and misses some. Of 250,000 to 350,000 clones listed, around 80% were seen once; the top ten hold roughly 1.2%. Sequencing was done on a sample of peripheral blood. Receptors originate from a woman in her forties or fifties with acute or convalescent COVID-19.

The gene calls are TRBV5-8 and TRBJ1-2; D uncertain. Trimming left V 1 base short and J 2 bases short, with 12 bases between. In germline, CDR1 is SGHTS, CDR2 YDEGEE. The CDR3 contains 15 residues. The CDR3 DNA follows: TGTGCCAGCAGCTTGAAGGGTCGAGGGAACTATGGCTACACCTTC. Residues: CASSLKGRGNYGYTF.

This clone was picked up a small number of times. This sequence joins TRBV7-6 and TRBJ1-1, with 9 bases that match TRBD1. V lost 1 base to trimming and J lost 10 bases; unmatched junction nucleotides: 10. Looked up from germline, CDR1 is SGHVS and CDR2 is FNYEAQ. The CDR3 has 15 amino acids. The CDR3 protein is CASSLEQGARIRAFF. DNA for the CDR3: TGTGCCAGCAGCTTAGAACAGGGGGCGCGGATTCGAGCTTTCTTT. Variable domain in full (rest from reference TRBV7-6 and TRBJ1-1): GAGVSQSPRYKVTKRGQDVALRCDPISGHVSLYWYRQALGQGPEFLTYFNYEAQQDKSGLPNDRFSAERPEGSISTLTIQRTEQRDSAMYRCASSLEQGARIRAFFGQGTRLTVV.

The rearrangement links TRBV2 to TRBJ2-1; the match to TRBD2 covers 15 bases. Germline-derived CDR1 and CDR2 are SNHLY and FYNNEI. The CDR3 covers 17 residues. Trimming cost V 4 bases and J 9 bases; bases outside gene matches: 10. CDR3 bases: TGTGCCAGCAGTGCTGAGGGACTAGCGGGAGGTTTGTTTGAGCAGTTCTTC. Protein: CASSAEGLAGGLFEQFF.

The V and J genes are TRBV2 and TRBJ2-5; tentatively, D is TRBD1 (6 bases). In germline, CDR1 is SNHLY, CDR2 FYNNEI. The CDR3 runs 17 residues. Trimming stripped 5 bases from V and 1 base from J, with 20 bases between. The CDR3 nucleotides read TGTGCCAGCAGTCCCACCCTGGGGGCAGGGAGCCAAGAGACCCAGTACTTC. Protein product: CASSPTLGAGSQETQYF.

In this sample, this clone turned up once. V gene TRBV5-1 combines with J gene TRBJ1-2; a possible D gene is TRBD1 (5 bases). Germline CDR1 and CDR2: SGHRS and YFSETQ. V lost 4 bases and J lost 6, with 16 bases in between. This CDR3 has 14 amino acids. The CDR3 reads CASSPGGGSDGYTF. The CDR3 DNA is TGCGCCAGCAGCCCGGGCGGGGGTAGCGATGGCTACACCTTC.

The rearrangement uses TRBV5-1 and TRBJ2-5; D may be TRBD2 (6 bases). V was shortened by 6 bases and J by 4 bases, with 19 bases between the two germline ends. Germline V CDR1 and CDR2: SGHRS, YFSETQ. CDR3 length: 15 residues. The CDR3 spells CASKSSGGKGETQYF. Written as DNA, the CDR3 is TGCGCCAGCAAGTCTTCCGGCGGGAAGGGAGAGACCCAGTACTTC. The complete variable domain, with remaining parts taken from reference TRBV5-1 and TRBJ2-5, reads KAGVTQTPRYLIKTRGQQVTLSCSPISGHRSVSWYQQTPGQGLQFLFEYFSETQRNKGNFPGRFSGRQFSNSRSEMNVSTLELGDSALYLCASKSSGGKGETQYFGPGTRLLVL.

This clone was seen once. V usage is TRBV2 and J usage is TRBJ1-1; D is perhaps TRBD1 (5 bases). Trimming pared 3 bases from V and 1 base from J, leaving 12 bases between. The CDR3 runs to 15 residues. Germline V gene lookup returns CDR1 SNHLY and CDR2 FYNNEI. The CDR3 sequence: CASSDRAGKNTEAFF. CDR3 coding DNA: TGTGCCAGCAGTGATAGGGCAGGGAAGAACACTGAAGCTTTCTTT.

The DNA for the CDR3 is TGTGCCAGCAGCTACACAGGGTATTCACCCCTCCACTTT. Translating gives CASSYTGYSPLHF. The J gene is TRBJ1-6, the V gene TRBV7-2, with TRBD1 as a possible D gene (6 bases). Germline CDR1 and CDR2: SGHTA and FQGNSA. V dropped 4 bases and J dropped 8 bases, with 9 bases sitting between them. The CDR3 runs 13 residues.

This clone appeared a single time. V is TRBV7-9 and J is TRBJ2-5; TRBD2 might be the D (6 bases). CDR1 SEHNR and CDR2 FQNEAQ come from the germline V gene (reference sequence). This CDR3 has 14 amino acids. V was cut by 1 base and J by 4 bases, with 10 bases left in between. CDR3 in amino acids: CASSLGDSRETQYF. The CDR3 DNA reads TGTGCCAGCAGCTTAGGGGACTCCAGAGAGACCCAGTACTTC.

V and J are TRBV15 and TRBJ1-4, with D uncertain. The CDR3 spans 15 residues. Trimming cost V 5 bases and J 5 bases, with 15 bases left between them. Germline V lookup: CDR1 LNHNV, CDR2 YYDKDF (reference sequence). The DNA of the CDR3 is TGTGCCACCAGCGAGATGAAAGGAGTCAATGAAAAACTGTTTTTT. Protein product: CATSEMKGVNEKLFF.

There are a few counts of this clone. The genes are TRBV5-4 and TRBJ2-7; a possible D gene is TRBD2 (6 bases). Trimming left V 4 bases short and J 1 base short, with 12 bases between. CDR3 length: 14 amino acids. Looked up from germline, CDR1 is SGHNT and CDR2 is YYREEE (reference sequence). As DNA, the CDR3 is TGTGCCAGCAGCCTCCAGGGACTGTCCTACGAGCAGTACTTC. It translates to CASSLQGLSYEQYF.

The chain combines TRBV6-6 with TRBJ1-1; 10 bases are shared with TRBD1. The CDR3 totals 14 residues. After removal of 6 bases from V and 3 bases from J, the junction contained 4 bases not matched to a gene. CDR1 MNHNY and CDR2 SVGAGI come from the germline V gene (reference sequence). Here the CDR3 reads CASSRDRGYTEAFF. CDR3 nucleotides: TGTGCCAGCAGCCGGGACAGGGGCTACACTGAAGCTTTCTTT.

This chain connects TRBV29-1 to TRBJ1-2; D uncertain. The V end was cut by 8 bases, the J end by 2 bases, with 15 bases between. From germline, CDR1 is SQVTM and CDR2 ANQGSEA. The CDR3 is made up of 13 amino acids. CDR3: CSTSGGENYGYTF. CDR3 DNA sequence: TGCAGCACTTCGGGCGGGGAAAACTATGGCTACACCTTC.

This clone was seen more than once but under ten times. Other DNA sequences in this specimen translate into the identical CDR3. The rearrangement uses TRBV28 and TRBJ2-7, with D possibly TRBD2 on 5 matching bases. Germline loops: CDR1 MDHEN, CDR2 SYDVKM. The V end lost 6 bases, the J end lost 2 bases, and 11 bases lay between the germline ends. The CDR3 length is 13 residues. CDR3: CASSPTGAYEQYV. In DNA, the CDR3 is TGTGCCAGCAGCCCCACCGGGGCCTACGAGCAGTACGTC.